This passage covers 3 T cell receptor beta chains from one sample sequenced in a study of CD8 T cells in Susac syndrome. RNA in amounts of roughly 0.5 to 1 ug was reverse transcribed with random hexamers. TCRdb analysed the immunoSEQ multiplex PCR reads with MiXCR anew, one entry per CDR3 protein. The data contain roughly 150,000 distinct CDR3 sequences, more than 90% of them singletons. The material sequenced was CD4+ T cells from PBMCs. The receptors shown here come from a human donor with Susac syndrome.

The CDR3, as DNA: TGTGCCACCAGCAGAGGTTGGACAGGGGAATACACTGAAGCTTTCTTT. This codes for CATSRGWTGEYTEAFF. This sequence joins TRBV15 and TRBJ1-1; TRBD1 matches 9 bases. The CDR3 covers 16 residues. After removal of 1 base from V and 3 bases from J, the junction contained 6 bases not matched to a gene. Per germline, CDR1 LNHNV and CDR2 YYDKDF (reference sequence).

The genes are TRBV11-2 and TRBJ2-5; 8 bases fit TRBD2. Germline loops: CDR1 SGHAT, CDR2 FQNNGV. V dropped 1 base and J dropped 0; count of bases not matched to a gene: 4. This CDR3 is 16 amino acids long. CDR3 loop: CASSLVGGGNQETQYF. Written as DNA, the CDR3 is TGTGCCAGCAGCTTAGTTGGCGGGGGGAACCAAGAGACCCAGTACTTC.

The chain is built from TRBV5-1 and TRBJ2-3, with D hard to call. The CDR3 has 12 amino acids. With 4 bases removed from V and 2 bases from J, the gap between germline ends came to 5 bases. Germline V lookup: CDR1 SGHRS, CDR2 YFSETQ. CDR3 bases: TGCGCCAGCAGCACCGTCACAGATACGCAGTATTTT. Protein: CASSTVTDTQYF.